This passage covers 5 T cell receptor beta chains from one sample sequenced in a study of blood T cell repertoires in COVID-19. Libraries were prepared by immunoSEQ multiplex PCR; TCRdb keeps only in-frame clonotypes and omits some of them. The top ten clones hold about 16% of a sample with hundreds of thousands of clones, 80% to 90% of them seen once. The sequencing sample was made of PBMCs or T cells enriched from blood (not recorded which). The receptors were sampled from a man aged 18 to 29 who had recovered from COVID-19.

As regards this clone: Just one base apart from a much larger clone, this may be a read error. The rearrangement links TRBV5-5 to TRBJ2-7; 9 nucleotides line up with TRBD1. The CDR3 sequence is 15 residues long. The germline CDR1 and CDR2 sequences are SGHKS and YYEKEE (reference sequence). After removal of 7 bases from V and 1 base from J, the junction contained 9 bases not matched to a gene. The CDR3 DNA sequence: TGTGCCAGCGGCCTTGGGACAGGGTTTTCCTACGAGCAGTACTTC. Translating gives CASGLGTGFSYEQYF.

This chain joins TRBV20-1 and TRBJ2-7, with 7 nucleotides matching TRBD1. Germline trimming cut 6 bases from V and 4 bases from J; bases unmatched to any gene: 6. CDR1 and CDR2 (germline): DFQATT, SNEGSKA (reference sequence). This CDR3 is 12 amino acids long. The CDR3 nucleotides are TGCAGTGCCAGTGACAGGGCTTACGAGCAGTACTTC. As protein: CSASDRAYEQYF.

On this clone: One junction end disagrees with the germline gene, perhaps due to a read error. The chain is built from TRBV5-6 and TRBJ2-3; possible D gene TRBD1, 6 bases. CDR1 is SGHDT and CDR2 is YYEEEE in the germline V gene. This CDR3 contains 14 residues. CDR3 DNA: TGTGCCAGCAACTTGTATGCAGGGGCGGATACGCAGTATTTT. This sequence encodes CASNLYAGADTQYF.

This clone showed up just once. The CDR3 region has the DNA TGTGCCTGGACACAGGCGCGGCTGGCCGGGGAGCTGTTTTTT. Its protein is CAWTQARLAGELFF. The rearrangement joins TRBV30 to TRBJ2-2, with D maybe TRBD1 (5 bases). CDR3 length: 14 amino acids. Germline CDR1 GTSNPN, CDR2 SVGIG (reference sequence). V was trimmed by 4 bases and J by 6 bases, leaving 15 bases between them.

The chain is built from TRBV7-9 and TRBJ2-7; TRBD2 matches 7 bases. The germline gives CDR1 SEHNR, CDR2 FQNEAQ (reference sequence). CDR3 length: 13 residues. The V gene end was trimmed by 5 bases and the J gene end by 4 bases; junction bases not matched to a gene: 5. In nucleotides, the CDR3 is TGTGCCAGCAGCCGGGGGGTGGAATACGAGCAGTACTTC. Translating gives CASSRGVEYEQYF.